This entry lists 31 T cell receptor beta chains sequenced from one sample in a study of shared clonotypes between healthy human individuals. TCRdb's copy holds only in-frame clones and misses some; the assay was immunoSEQ multiplex PCR. This table holds 2 million to 3 million clones, approximately 93% found once. The sequenced sample consisted of naive CD4+ T cells from PBMCs. As for subset: CD45RA+ positively selected. The source of these receptors is a man younger than 35 in good health. Some clones in this sample may be carry-over from other donors' samples.

V and J are TRBV12-5 and TRBJ2-3; D is unresolved. V was shortened by 0 bases and J by 9 bases, with 10 bases between the two germline ends. Germline assignment: CDR1 LGHNT and CDR2 FRNRAP. The CDR3 runs 13 residues. CDR3 nucleotide sequence: TGTGCTAGTGGTTTGGTACTTCTTCGCACGCAGTATTTT. This translates into CASGLVLLRTQYF.

The chain carries TRBV30 and TRBJ2-1; 9 nucleotides line up with TRBD2. The V and J ends lost 1 base and 7 bases, in that order; junction bases with no gene match: 5. CDR1 is GTSNPN and CDR2 is SVGIG in the germline V gene (reference sequence). The CDR3 is made up of 14 amino acids. The CDR3 here is CAWSAASGKNEQFF. The CDR3 nucleotides read TGTGCCTGGAGTGCCGCTAGCGGGAAGAATGAGCAGTTCTTC.

DNA of the CDR3: TGCGCCAGCAGCCAAGAACTAGCAGGTTTTTCCTACAATGAGCAGTTCTTC. Protein product: CASSQELAGFSYNEQFF. This chain uses TRBV4-1 with TRBJ2-1; the D gene is possibly TRBD2 (6 bases). In germline, CDR1 is MGHRA, CDR2 YSYEKL. V lost 0 bases and J 1 base, leaving 13 bases between the germline ends. The CDR3 is made up of 17 amino acids.

Note on this clone: The identical CDR3 is also encoded by other nucleotide sequences in the sample. The V and J genes are TRBV30 and TRBJ1-3, with D unclear. V lost 0 bases and J 0 bases, leaving 9 bases between the germline ends. The CDR3 sequence is 15 residues long. Germline V gene lookup returns CDR1 GTSNPN and CDR2 SVGIG (reference sequence). The CDR3 DNA sequence: TGTGCCTGGAGTGTGGGTGGGAACTCTGGAAACACCATATATTTT. Its protein is CAWSVGGNSGNTIYF. The variable domain in full, with the rest retrieved from reference TRBV30 and TRBJ1-3, is SQTIHQWPATLVQPVGSPLSLECTVEGTSNPNLYWYRQAAGRGLQLLFYSVGIGQISSEVPQNLSASRPQDRQFILSSKKLLLSDSGFYLCAWSVGGNSGNTIYFGEGSWLTVV.

The genes are TRBV4-3 and TRBJ1-1; a possible D gene is TRBD1 (5 bases). Germline CDR1 is LGHNA and CDR2 is YSLEER. V gave up 6 bases and J gave up 1 base, with 9 bases separating them. CDR3 length: 13 residues. This CDR3 reads CASRLTGNTEAFF. In DNA, the CDR3 is TGCGCCAGCAGACTTACAGGGAACACTGAAGCTTTCTTT.

The chain is built from TRBV10-3 and TRBJ1-6; D not certain. The V and J ends lost 6 bases and 5 bases respectively, with 5 bases between them. CDR3 length equals 12 residues. The germline V gene has CDR1 ENHRY and CDR2 SYGVKD. The CDR3 spells CAIRADNSPLHF. In nucleotides, the CDR3 is TGTGCCATCAGGGCAGATAATTCACCCCTCCACTTT.

V is TRBV7-9 and J is TRBJ2-1; 9 positions match TRBD2. The CDR3 runs to 19 residues. V gave up 4 bases and J gave up 0 bases; unmatched junction bases: 13. CDR1 and CDR2 (germline): SEHNR, FQNEAQ (reference sequence). The DNA for the CDR3 is TGTGCCAGCAGCTCAATACCGGGACTAGCAGATCGCTCCTACAATGAGCAGTTCTTC. Its translation: CASSSIPGLADRSYNEQFF.

This clone appeared once. This chain uses TRBV7-2 with TRBJ1-1; no firm D call. V lost 3 bases and J lost 1, with 9 bases in between. CDR3 length equals 14 residues. Germline V lookup: CDR1 SGHTA, CDR2 FQGNSA. The CDR3 region is CASSFFRRNTEAFF. The CDR3 DNA reads TGTGCCAGCAGCTTTTTTCGCAGGAACACTGAAGCTTTCTTT. The full variable domain, in which reference TRBV7-2 and TRBJ1-1 provide the parts outside the CDR3, is GAGVSQSPSNKVTEKGKDVELRCDPISGHTALYWYRQSLGQGLEFLIYFQGNSAPDKSGLPSDRFSAERTGGSVSTLTIQRTQQEDSAVYLCASSFFRRNTEAFFGQGTRLTVV.

This chain joins TRBV5-5 and TRBJ1-1; maybe TRBD1 (6 bases). The CDR3 sequence is 15 residues long. The germline CDR1 and CDR2 sequences are SGHKS and YYEKEE (reference sequence). Trimming removed 0 bases from V and 5 bases from J, with 14 bases in between. CDR3 region: CASSLVLGAGTEAFF. Written as DNA, the CDR3 is TGTGCCAGCAGCTTGGTTCTGGGGGCGGGGACTGAAGCTTTCTTT.

The rearrangement joins TRBV25-1 to TRBJ2-3; 10 bases map to TRBD2. From germline, CDR1 is MGHDK and CDR2 SYGVNS. Germline trimming cut 4 bases from V and 1 base from J; bases unmatched to any gene: 2. The CDR3 runs to 15 residues. The CDR3 nucleotides read TGTGCCAGCAGTGGGGGGACTAGCGGCACAGATACGCAGTATTTT. Translating gives CASSGGTSGTDTQYF.

The chain recombines TRBV5-1 with TRBJ2-1; D call uncertain. Germline V lookup: CDR1 SGHRS, CDR2 YFSETQ. CDR3 length: 16 amino acids. The V gene lost 4 bases and the J gene lost 6 bases, with 20 bases spanning the gap. This CDR3 reads CASSPSGLKDANEQFF. The DNA of the CDR3 is TGCGCCAGCAGCCCCTCGGGCCTTAAGGACGCCAATGAGCAGTTCTTC.

The chain combines TRBV5-1 with TRBJ2-7, with TRBD2 matching over 14 bases. V lost 3 bases to trimming and J lost 6 bases; unmatched junction nucleotides: 2. This CDR3 region has 14 residues. CDR1 and CDR2 from the germline V gene are SGHRS and YFSETQ. The CDR3 reads CASSWGLAGVEQYF. The CDR3 nucleotides read TGCGCCAGCAGCTGGGGACTAGCGGGAGTCGAGCAGTACTTC. The full variable domain, rest sourced from reference TRBV5-1 and TRBJ2-7, is KAGVTQTPRYLIKTRGQQVTLSCSPISGHRSVSWYQQTPGQGLQFLFEYFSETQRNKGNFPGRFSGRQFSNSRSEMNVSTLELGDSALYLCASSWGLAGVEQYFGPGTRLTVT.

The chain links TRBV5-1 to TRBJ2-6; possible D gene TRBD2, 6 bases. V lost 4 bases and J 2 bases, leaving 16 bases between the germline ends. CDR1 is SGHRS, CDR2 YFSETQ, per germline. The CDR3 is made up of 17 amino acids. The CDR3 region has the DNA TGCGCCAGCAGCACGGGGGAGACAATTGCTGGGGCCAACGTCCTGACTTTC. This gives the protein CASSTGETIAGANVLTF.

The chain uses TRBV7-6 and TRBJ2-1; 7 positions match TRBD1. With 5 bases clipped from V and 1 base from J, the junction kept 11 bases outside the gene matches. This CDR3 contains 17 residues. Germline V CDR1 and CDR2: SGHVS, FNYEAQ. The CDR3 region is CASSPSTGMDSYNEQFF. In nucleotides, the CDR3 is TGTGCCAGCAGCCCCTCGACAGGGATGGATTCCTACAATGAGCAGTTCTTC.

The rearrangement links TRBV9 to TRBJ2-5, with 7 bases fitting TRBD2. V lost 3 bases to trimming and J lost 0 bases; unmatched junction nucleotides: 11. Germline-derived CDR1 and CDR2 are SGDLS and YYNGEE. The CDR3 sequence is 17 residues long. In nucleotides, the CDR3 is TGTGCCAGCAGCGAGGGTCTAGCGGCCAAGTACCAAGAGACCCAGTACTTC. Translation: CASSEGLAAKYQETQYF.

The chain is built from TRBV27 and TRBJ1-4; unclear D gene. Deletions cut 2 bases from V and 10 bases from J, with 14 bases between. The CDR3 sequence is 14 residues long. Germline CDR1 reads MNHEY; CDR2 reads SMNVEV (reference sequence). The CDR3 nucleotides read TGTGCCAGCAGTTTAATGGGCACCACGGGAAAACTGTTTTTT. It codes for CASSLMGTTGKLFF.

This chain connects TRBV5-6 to TRBJ1-4; D is unclear. Trimming took 3 bases from V and 0 from J, leaving 3 bases between them. This CDR3 has 13 amino acids. Germline V CDR1 and CDR2: SGHDT, YYEEEE. In DNA, the CDR3 is TGTGCCAGCAGCTGGGCAACTAATGAAAAACTGTTTTTT. Protein product: CASSWATNEKLFF.

The chain employs TRBV7-2 and TRBJ1-2, with D perhaps TRBD1 (5 bases). The CDR3 length is 16 residues. The germline gives CDR1 SGHTA, CDR2 FQGNSA. V lost 1 base and J lost 8, with 20 bases in between. The CDR3 here is CASSLVGPGTPLGYTF. DNA of the CDR3: TGTGCCAGCAGCTTAGTCGGGCCAGGGACCCCCCTAGGCTACACCTTC.

The V gene is TRBV9, the J gene TRBJ2-3; possibly TRBD2 for D (5 bases). Germline CDR1 is SGDLS and CDR2 is YYNGEE. The CDR3 runs 16 residues. Trimming shortened V by 4 bases and J by 4 bases, and 19 bases separated the two germline ends. The CDR3 DNA reads as TGTGCCAGCAGCATCCACCCCAGCGGATATGCAGATACGCAGTATTTT. Amino acid sequence: CASSIHPSGYADTQYF.

The genes are TRBV11-3 and TRBJ2-1, with D unclear. V dropped 5 bases and J dropped 1 base, with 15 bases sitting between them. There are 16 residues in the CDR3. The V gene's germline CDR1 is SGHNT and CDR2 YENEEA. For the CDR3, the DNA is TGTGCCAGCAGCGAGAACGTGTGGGGTTCCTACAATGAGCAGTTCTTC. Its protein product is CASSENVWGSYNEQFF. The full variable domain, completed using reference TRBV11-3 and TRBJ2-1, is EAGVVQSPRYKIIEKKQPVAFWCNPISGHNTLYWYLQNLGQGPELLIRYENEEAVDDSQLPKDRFSAERLKGVDSTLKIQPAELGDSAVYLCASSENVWGSYNEQFFGPGTRLTVL.

The V call is TRBV5-1, the J call TRBJ1-4; D is unresolved. The CDR3 has 14 residues. Germline V CDR1 and CDR2: SGHRS, YFSETQ. V was pared by 0 bases and J by 4 bases, with 7 bases between. In nucleotides, the CDR3 is TGCGCCAGCAGCTTGGACGGAGATAATGAAAAACTGTTTTTT. This codes for CASSLDGDNEKLFF.

The chain has TRBV18 and TRBJ2-4; D remains ambiguous. Trimming removed 3 bases at V and 0 bases at J, with 6 bases between. The CDR3 has 14 amino acids. Germline CDR1 reads KGHSH; CDR2 reads LQKENI. The CDR3, as DNA: TGTGCCAGCTCACCTGAGATAGCCAAAAACATTCAGTACTTC. Its protein product is CASSPEIAKNIQYF.

The chain uses TRBV11-2 and TRBJ2-1; 10 bases match TRBD2. Losses at the gene ends were 1 base for V and 14 bases for J; bases not matched to a gene: 20. The CDR3 covers 18 residues. Germline V gene sequence: CDR1 SGHAT, CDR2 FQNNGV. This CDR3 reads CASSLAVTRGLASMGKFF. DNA for the CDR3: TGTGCCAGCAGCTTAGCCGTCACCCGGGGACTAGCGAGTATGGGCAAGTTCTTC. Full variable domain (outside the CDR3, taken from reference TRBV11-2 and TRBJ2-1): EAGVAQSPRYKIIEKRQSVAFWCNPISGHATLYWYQQILGQGPKLLIQFQNNGVVDDSQLPKDRFSAERLKGVDSTLKIQPAKLEDSAVYLCASSLAVTRGLASMGKFFGPGTRLTVL.

The chain employs TRBV28 and TRBJ2-1, with 8 bases lining up with TRBD1. CDR3 length equals 13 residues. The V and J ends lost 5 bases and 8 bases, in that order; junction bases with no gene match: 5. Germline assignment: CDR1 MDHEN and CDR2 SYDVKM. The CDR3: CASSADRAHEQFF. CDR3 DNA sequence: TGTGCCAGCAGTGCGGACAGGGCCCATGAGCAGTTCTTC.

J is TRBJ2-3 and V is TRBV30; D gene uncertain. The CDR3 is 12 residues long. Trimming pared 4 bases from V and 1 base from J, leaving 6 bases between. Per the germline V gene, CDR1 is GTSNPN and CDR2 is SVGIG (reference sequence). CDR3 in DNA: TGTGCCTGGAATTTGCGCACAGATACGCAGTATTTT. It codes for CAWNLRTDTQYF.

The CDR3 sequence is CASSPQKSGELFF. The CDR3 DNA reads as TGTGCCAGCTCACCTCAAAAGTCCGGGGAGCTGTTTTTT. The chain joins TRBV18 to TRBJ2-2; D gene ambiguous. Trimming stripped 3 bases from V and 6 bases from J, with 8 bases between. The CDR3 is made up of 13 amino acids. Per germline, CDR1 KGHSH and CDR2 LQKENI.

The chain combines TRBV29-1 with TRBJ2-1; 8 bases map to TRBD2. In germline, CDR1 is SQVTM, CDR2 ANQGSEA. V shed 6 bases, J shed 6 bases, and the junction held 10 bases outside the gene matches. There are 14 residues in the CDR3. CDR3 DNA: TGCAGCGTAACGCCGGGAGGGCCGATCAATGAGCAGTTCTTC. Translating gives CSVTPGGPINEQFF.

The chain uses TRBV7-6 and TRBJ2-2; possible D gene TRBD1, 6 bases. V shed 6 bases and J shed 2 bases, with 13 bases lying between them. CDR1 SGHVS and CDR2 FNYEAQ come from the germline V gene. The CDR3 is 15 residues long. The CDR3 reads CASRQDSFNTGELFF. The CDR3 region has the DNA TGTGCCAGCAGACAGGACAGCTTTAACACCGGGGAGCTGTTTTTT.

As for this clone: Within the sample, other DNA sequences also encode this same CDR3. The rearrangement links TRBV5-1 to TRBJ2-3; no definite D call. The CDR3 sequence is 15 residues long. The germline V gene has CDR1 SGHRS and CDR2 YFSETQ. Deletions cut 2 bases from V and 2 bases from J, with 12 bases between. CDR3: CASSLGQASTDTQYF. For the CDR3, the DNA is TGCGCCAGCAGCTTAGGGCAGGCTTCCACAGATACGCAGTATTTT.

The rearrangement joins TRBV19 to TRBJ1-4, with unresolved D. The CDR3 extends over 16 amino acids. The V end was cut by 5 bases, the J end by 11 bases, with 24 bases between. Germline V lookup: CDR1 LNHDA, CDR2 SQIVND (reference sequence). CDR3 DNA sequence: TGTGCCAGTAGTCCACGAGTCCGGGCTCCCGTCGGGAAACTGTTTTTT. Protein sequence: CASSPRVRAPVGKLFF.

As concerns this clone: Other DNA sequences in the same sample also yield this CDR3. V is TRBV28 and J is TRBJ2-2, with TRBD2 identical over 9 bases. This CDR3 is built from 15 residues. Germline V gives CDR1 MDHEN, CDR2 SYDVKM. Trimming removed 2 bases from V and 4 bases from J; junction bases left unmatched: 2. The chain's CDR3 is CASSLPAGGTGELFF. In DNA, the CDR3 is TGTGCCAGCAGTTTACCAGCGGGGGGCACCGGGGAGCTGTTTTTT.